Presented here are 17 T cell receptor beta chains from one specimen sequenced in a study of post-analysis software for immune sequencing data. For these receptors, no antigen is known. General study results and limits: Among four to six TRBV segments more frequent in patients than controls were TRBV5-6, TRBV5-1 and TRBV20-1.

Sequencing libraries made from TCR beta cDNA carried unique molecular identifiers. MiXCR, applied by TCRdb to the PCR reads, yields one record per CDR3 protein. The profile shows more than 500,000 distinct CDR3 sequences, around a third of them singletons. Material: blood. The receptors were sampled from a girl aged 2 to 17 with multiple sclerosis.

There are a few counts of this clonotype. The V and J genes are TRBV7-3 and TRBJ1-2, with D possibly being TRBD1 (5 bases). The CDR3 loop spans 17 amino acids. V gave up 5 bases and J gave up 4 bases, with 23 bases separating them. CDR1 SGHTA and CDR2 FQGTGA come from the germline V gene. The CDR3 nucleotides read TGTGCCAGCAGCGCATCCGGCGGGGACCTATCGTTCTATGGCTACACCTTC. Translating it yields CASSASGGDLSFYGYTF.

This clonotype was seen more than once but under ten times. This chain uses TRBV20-1 with TRBJ2-5, with 14 bases lining up with TRBD2. CDR1 and CDR2 from the germline V gene are DFQATT and SNEGSKA (reference sequence). There are 15 residues in the CDR3. V dropped 5 bases and J dropped 5; count of bases not matched to a gene: 7. The DNA of the CDR3 is TGCAGTGCTTTGACTAGCGGGGGGGCCATGGAGACCCAGTACTTC. Its translation: CSALTSGGAMETQYF.

This clonotype was detected only a few times. This sequence joins TRBV7-3 and TRBJ2-7; tentative D call: TRBD2 (5 bases). CDR1 and CDR2 (germline): SGHTA, FQGTGA. This CDR3 spans 13 amino acids. The V end was cut by 5 bases, the J end by 3 bases, with 11 bases between. The CDR3 spells CASSPRAHYEQYF. Written as DNA, the CDR3 is TGTGCCAGCAGCCCGCGGGCTCACTACGAGCAGTACTTC. The full variable domain, its missing parts supplied by reference TRBV7-3 and TRBJ2-7, is GAGVSQTPSNKVTEKGKYVELRCDPISGHTALYWYRQSLGQGPEFLIYFQGTGAADDSGLPNDRFFAVRPEGSVSTLKIQRTERGDSAVYLCASSPRAHYEQYFGPGTRLTVT.

The table lists this clonotype with a few counts. The chain has TRBV4-2 and TRBJ2-1; D ambiguous. The germline V gene has CDR1 LGHNA and CDR2 YNFKEQ. The CDR3 runs to 13 residues. V was shortened by 3 bases and J by 8 bases, with 11 bases between the two germline ends. The CDR3 nucleotides read TGTGCCAGCAGCCACCCTATGTTCTATGAGCAGTTCTTC. It codes for CASSHPMFYEQFF.

The chain is built from TRBV7-2 and TRBJ1-5, with D possibly being TRBD1 (6 bases). Germline V lookup: CDR1 SGHTA, CDR2 FQGNSA. The CDR3 sequence is 15 residues long. V was clipped by 5 bases and J by 7 bases, with 18 bases between them. DNA of the CDR3: TGTGCCAGCAGCCCCTCGCCGGGGGCTCGGCAGCCCCAGCATTTT. It specifies CASSPSPGARQPQHF.

This clonotype was seen only a few times. Here the CDR3 DNA reads TGTGCCAGCAGTAGGGGACAGAGCCCGGTCTATGAGCAGTTCTTC. This gives the protein CASSRGQSPVYEQFF. The chain couples TRBV13 to TRBJ2-1; 7 bases are shared with TRBD1. In germline, CDR1 is PRHDT, CDR2 FYEKMQ (reference sequence). J lost 8 bases, V lost 6 bases, and 13 bases had no gene match. The CDR3 loop spans 15 amino acids.

This clonotype was counted a few times. The chain links TRBV12-3 or TRBV12-4 to TRBJ2-3, with a tentative D call TRBD2 (7 bases). V lost 5 bases and J lost 11, with 17 bases in between. The CDR3 totals 13 residues. CDR3: CASSPLEGGRQYF. Written as DNA, the CDR3 is TGTGCCAGCAGTCCCCTGGAGGGGGGGCGGCAGTATTTT.

The chain is built from TRBV25-1 and TRBJ1-1, with D maybe TRBD1 (5 bases). V was trimmed by 4 bases and J by 8 bases, leaving 17 bases between them. The CDR3 extends over 14 amino acids. Germline values: CDR1 MGHDK, CDR2 SYGVNS. The CDR3 loop reads CASSGPFGTGEAFF. CDR3 DNA sequence: TGTGCCAGCAGTGGCCCGTTTGGGACGGGAGAAGCTTTCTTT.

This clonotype appeared a few times. J is TRBJ1-2 and V is TRBV20-1; D ambiguous. V was trimmed by 3 bases and J by 4 bases, leaving 12 bases between them. The germline V gene has CDR1 DFQATT and CDR2 SNEGSKA (reference sequence). The CDR3 runs to 13 residues. In DNA, the CDR3 is TGCAGTGCTAGCGCCGAGTCCAGCTATGGCTACACCTTC. Amino acid sequence: CSASAESSYGYTF.

The rearrangement links TRBV20-1 to TRBJ2-1; 14 bases match TRBD2. Germline loops: CDR1 DFQATT, CDR2 SNEGSKA (reference sequence). The V segment lost 5 bases and the J segment 3 bases; nucleotides outside the gene matches: 9. The CDR3 totals 17 residues. In nucleotides, the CDR3 is TGCAGTGCTCTACCTGCTGGACTAGCGGGGGGCTACAATGAGCAGTTCTTC. It codes for CSALPAGLAGGYNEQFF.

This clonotype appeared a few times. This chain joins TRBV15 and TRBJ2-3; the match to TRBD2 covers 13 bases. CDR1 is LNHNV, CDR2 YYDKDF, per germline (reference sequence). Trimming at V came to 0 bases and at J to 0 bases, leaving 6 bases not matched to a gene. The CDR3 runs to 19 residues. CDR3 sequence: CATSRDPTSGGLSTDTQYF. The DNA for the CDR3 is TGTGCCACCAGCAGAGACCCGACTAGCGGGGGGCTTAGCACAGATACGCAGTATTTT.

This rearrangement joins TRBV4-1 to TRBJ1-6; 8 bases are a match to TRBD1. The V gene end was trimmed by 5 bases and the J gene end by 7 bases; junction bases not matched to a gene: 7. This CDR3 has 15 amino acids. Germline V gives CDR1 MGHRA, CDR2 YSYEKL. The CDR3 loop is CASSAPGQGNSPLHF. Written as DNA, the CDR3 is TGCGCCAGCAGCGCCCCTGGACAGGGAAATTCACCCCTCCACTTT.

The chain uses TRBV7-9 and TRBJ1-6; perhaps TRBD1 as D (6 bases). The germline V and J ends were trimmed by 3 bases and 8 bases, with 11 bases remaining between them. The CDR3 length is 14 residues. Germline V CDR1 and CDR2: SEHNR, FQNEAQ (reference sequence). In DNA form, the CDR3 reads TGTGCCAGCAGCTTCCAGGGGTACGATTCACCCCTCCACTTT. This gives the protein CASSFQGYDSPLHF.

J is TRBJ1-1 and V is TRBV4-1; no definite D call. The V end was cut by 1 base, the J end by 0 bases, with 9 bases between. CDR3 size: 15 residues. Germline-derived CDR1 and CDR2 are MGHRA and YSYEKL. In DNA, the CDR3 is TGCGCCAGCAGCCAAGTTCCCGGCTTGAACACTGAAGCTTTCTTT. It is translated as CASSQVPGLNTEAFF.

This rearrangement joins TRBV20-1 to TRBJ1-4; D unclear. The CDR3 consists of 12 residues. Deletions cut 0 bases from V and 7 bases from J, with 6 bases between. Germline CDR1 reads DFQATT; CDR2 reads SNEGSKA (reference sequence). This CDR3 reads CSARDPVEKLFF. Here the CDR3 DNA reads TGCAGTGCTAGAGATCCGGTTGAAAAACTGTTTTTT.

The chain employs TRBV14 and TRBJ2-7; D call uncertain. The J call may not be correct, given that the DNA end is closer to TRBJ2-5. Germline CDR1 reads SGHDN; CDR2 reads FVKESK. The CDR3 is made up of 15 amino acids. In nucleotides, the CDR3 is TGTGCCAGCAGCCAAGAATTGACGAACGATGGGACCCAGTACTTC. The encoded protein is CASSQELTNDGTQYF.

The CDR3 loop reads CSAWTGGRTEAFF. The CDR3 region has the DNA TGCAGCGCATGGACAGGGGGCCGGACTGAAGCTTTCTTT. This rearrangement joins TRBV29-1 to TRBJ1-1, with 11 bases that match TRBD1. J gave up 5 bases and V 7 bases, and 6 bases lay outside the gene matches. Looked up from germline, CDR1 is SQVTM and CDR2 is ANQGSEA. The CDR3 has 13 amino acids.